These 30 T cell receptor beta chains originate from one sample sequenced in a study of blood T cell repertoires in COVID-19. The data were produced by immunoSEQ multiplex PCR, yet TCRdb's version contains in-frame clones alone and is incomplete. This table has about 110,000 clones, about four fifths appearing once. The sequenced sample was peripheral blood. The receptor set was obtained from a woman aged 70 to 79 with acute or convalescent COVID-19.

This clone was detected only a few times. The CDR3 spells CASSPYQTGSSYTF. CDR3 bases: TGTGCCAGCAGCCCATACCAGACAGGGTCCAGCTACACCTTC. The chain couples TRBV7-2 to TRBJ1-2, with TRBD1 matching 7 bases. Germline CDR1 is SGHTA and CDR2 is FQGNSA. J lost 9 bases, V lost 5 bases, and 12 bases had no gene match. The CDR3 has 14 amino acids.

This clone has more than one count but fewer than ten. This chain uses TRBV18 with TRBJ2-1; TRBD2 matches at 9 bases. The trim removed 0 bases at V and 8 bases at J, leaving 11 bases unmatched. From germline, CDR1 is KGHSH and CDR2 LQKENI. This CDR3 region has 17 residues. The CDR3 loop is CASSPPGWASGKDEQFF. As DNA, the CDR3 is TGTGCCAGCTCACCACCGGGGTGGGCTAGCGGGAAAGATGAGCAGTTCTTC.

This clone appeared a single time. The rearrangement links TRBV5-1 to TRBJ1-2, with D perhaps TRBD1 (6 bases). Germline assignment: CDR1 SGHRS and CDR2 YFSETQ. The germline V and J ends were trimmed by 5 bases and 4 bases, with 18 bases remaining between them. The CDR3 spans 15 residues. CDR3 in amino acids: CASRYGGRESYGYTF. The CDR3 DNA reads as TGCGCCAGCAGATACGGGGGGCGCGAGTCCTATGGCTACACCTTC.

This clone appeared once. The chain links TRBV28 to TRBJ2-2; possibly TRBD1 for D (6 bases). This CDR3 is built from 13 residues. V dropped 10 bases and J dropped 4 bases, with 13 bases sitting between them. The germline V gene has CDR1 MDHEN and CDR2 SYDVKM. The CDR3: CAIKRGGTGELFF. The DNA for the CDR3 is TGTGCCATTAAACGAGGGGGCACCGGGGAGCTGTTTTTT.

A word on this clone: Lacking the conserved final phenylalanine or tryptophan, this CDR3 likely reflects a read error. CDR3 protein: CASSQVGSNYGYTL. The CDR3 coding sequence is TGCGCCAGCAGCCAAGTGGGTTCTAACTATGGCTACACCCTC. The V gene is TRBV4-1, the J gene TRBJ1-2, with D uncertain. Germline loops: CDR1 MGHRA, CDR2 YSYEKL. This CDR3 spans 14 amino acids. V lost 1 base and J lost 0, with 6 bases in between.

The CDR3 region is CSVSQRRNEKLFF. Here the CDR3 DNA reads TGCAGCGTTTCCCAGAGGCGTAATGAAAAACTGTTTTTT. V is TRBV29-1 and J is TRBJ1-4, with D unclear. V was pared by 5 bases and J by 4 bases, with 11 bases between. The germline CDR1 and CDR2 sequences are SQVTM and ANQGSEA. The CDR3 runs 13 residues.

The genes are TRBV23-1 and TRBJ2-7, with TRBD2 identical over 10 bases. TRBV23-1 is flagged as an ORF with uncertain function. V lost 0 bases, J lost 0 bases, and 11 bases stayed unmatched. This CDR3 has 19 residues. CDR3 sequence (DNA): TGCGCCAGCAGTCAATCTGGAGCGGGGGGGAATTCGAGCTCCTACGAGCAGTACGTC. Amino acids: CASSQSGAGGNSSSYEQYV.

The chain combines TRBV2 with TRBJ1-5; 12 bases are a match to TRBD1. Trimming removed 8 bases from V and 2 bases from J; junction bases left unmatched: 13. The CDR3 sequence is 18 residues long. Germline V gene sequence: CDR1 SNHLY, CDR2 FYNNEI. The CDR3 sequence: CASADGTGGGKGNQPQHF. CDR3 nucleotide sequence: TGTGCCAGCGCCGACGGGACAGGGGGCGGAAAGGGCAATCAGCCCCAGCATTTT. The whole variable domain, filled in from reference TRBV2 and TRBJ1-5, reads EPEVTQTPSHQVTQMGQEVILRCVPISNHLYFYWYRQILGQKVEFLVSFYNNEISEKSEIFDDQFSVERPDGSNFTLKIRSTKLEDSAMYFCASADGTGGGKGNQPQHFGDGTRLSIL.

The V call is TRBV19, the J call TRBJ1-2; 8 nucleotides agree with TRBD1. The junction had 7 bases not matched to a gene; V was cut back by 0 bases and J by 4 bases. CDR3 length equals 16 residues. Per germline, CDR1 LNHDA and CDR2 SQIVND (reference sequence). The CDR3 sequence: CASSIDPRGTGYGYTF. DNA of the CDR3: TGTGCCAGTAGTATAGATCCCCGAGGGACAGGCTATGGCTACACCTTC.

The rearrangement links TRBV28 to TRBJ1-2, with TRBD1 matching 9 bases. CDR1 and CDR2 from the germline V gene are MDHEN and SYDVKM. This CDR3 is 16 amino acids long. V was pared by 7 bases and J by 5 bases, with 14 bases of the junction left unmatched. The CDR3 here is CASKRVNRDRVYGYTF. The CDR3, as DNA: TGTGCCAGCAAAAGGGTCAACCGGGACAGGGTTTATGGCTACACCTTC.

The CDR3 region has the DNA TGTGCCAGTAGTATTGAAGGCAGGGGGTTTTATCAGCCCCAGCATTTT. Protein sequence: CASSIEGRGFYQPQHF. The J gene is TRBJ1-5, the V gene TRBV19, with 7 bases that match TRBD1. After removal of 3 bases from V and 5 bases from J, the junction contained 10 bases not matched to a gene. Per germline, CDR1 LNHDA and CDR2 SQIVND (reference sequence). The CDR3 sequence is 16 residues long.

CDR3 bases: TGTGCCAGCAGCCCCGGGGTTGGGGTAGCGGGAATGTGGAATGAGCAGTTCTTC. This sequence encodes CASSPGVGVAGMWNEQFF. This chain links TRBV21-1 with TRBJ2-1; TRBD2, the table's D call, was not compared with the DNA. TRBV21-1 is given as a pseudogene. The CDR3 extends over 18 amino acids.

This clone has a single count. The chain combines TRBV2 with TRBJ2-1; possibly TRBD1 for D (5 bases). There are 13 residues in the CDR3. With 4 bases removed from V and 4 bases from J, the gap between germline ends came to 8 bases. CDR1 and CDR2 from the germline V gene are SNHLY and FYNNEI. The DNA for the CDR3 is TGTGCCAGCAGTGGTAAGGGGTACAATGAGCAGTTCTTC. Its translation is CASSGKGYNEQFF.

This chain links TRBV7-2 with TRBJ2-5; D not certain. The germline V gene has CDR1 SGHTA and CDR2 FQGNSA. The CDR3 runs to 12 residues. The V and J ends lost 0 bases and 12 bases respectively, with 11 bases between them. The CDR3 bases are TGTGCCAGCAGCTTAGCGCGCCCCGAGAAGTACTTC. Translation: CASSLARPEKYF.

This clone was recorded once. The chain combines TRBV28 with TRBJ2-5, with 9 bases aligning to TRBD2. This CDR3 is 16 amino acids long. V lost 3 bases and J lost 2; bases outside the gene matches: 7. Looked up from germline, CDR1 is MDHEN and CDR2 is SYDVKM. The CDR3 nucleotides read TGTGCCAGCAGTTTCTGGTCGCTAGCGGGACAAGAGACCCAGTACTTC. Encoded protein: CASSFWSLAGQETQYF.

The V call is TRBV5-1, the J call TRBJ2-3; no clear D. The CDR3 runs 12 residues. The germline V gene encodes CDR1 SGHRS and CDR2 YFSETQ. V was cut by 5 bases and J by 4 bases, with 8 bases left in between. CDR3 amino acids: CASSGGPDTQYF. CDR3 in DNA: TGCGCCAGCAGTGGTGGCCCAGATACGCAGTATTTT.

This chain uses TRBV7-2 with TRBJ1-3, with D perhaps TRBD1 (6 bases). This CDR3 spans 15 amino acids. Germline-derived CDR1 and CDR2 are SGHTA and FQGNSA. Trimming took 0 bases from V and 3 from J, leaving 9 bases between them. CDR3 protein: CASSLAGGHGNTIYF. CDR3 bases: TGTGCCAGCAGCTTAGCAGGGGGTCATGGAAACACCATATATTTT.

The chain employs TRBV2 and TRBJ1-1, with a possible D match to TRBD1 (5 bases). The ends were cut back, 6 bases at V and 6 bases at J, with 14 bases in the middle. The CDR3 extends over 13 amino acids. Germline V CDR1 and CDR2: SNHLY, FYNNEI. CDR3 region: CASSREERAEAFF. The CDR3 nucleotides are TGTGCCAGCAGCAGGGAAGAAAGGGCTGAAGCTTTCTTT. Full variable domain (remainder filled in from reference TRBV2 and TRBJ1-1): EPEVTQTPSHQVTQMGQEVILRCVPISNHLYFYWYRQILGQKVEFLVSFYNNEISEKSEIFDDQFSVERPDGSNFTLKIRSTKLEDSAMYFCASSREERAEAFFGQGTRLTVV.

This chain joins TRBV12-3 or TRBV12-4 and TRBJ1-4, with D possibly TRBD1 on 6 matching bases. CDR3 size: 13 residues. V shed 5 bases and J shed 7 bases, with 11 bases lying between them. The CDR3 DNA reads TGTGCCAGCAGTGGGGAGGGGGGTGAAAAACTGTTTTTT. Encoded protein: CASSGEGGEKLFF.

The rearrangement uses TRBV19 and TRBJ1-5, with a possible D match to TRBD1 (6 bases). CDR1 and CDR2 from the germline V gene are LNHDA and SQIVND (reference sequence). The CDR3 sequence is 16 residues long. Trimming cost V 5 bases and J 5 bases, with 19 bases left between them. CDR3 in DNA: TGTGCCAGTAGTCTCATGGGGGGGCAGGTTTATCAGCCCCAGCATTTT. This codes for CASSLMGGQVYQPQHF. The full variable domain, in which reference TRBV19 and TRBJ1-5 provide the parts outside the CDR3, is DGGITQSPKYLFRKEGQNVTLSCEQNLNHDAMYWYRQDPGQGLRLIYYSQIVNDFQKGDIAEGYSVSREKKESFPLTVTSAQKNPTAFYLCASSLMGGQVYQPQHFGDGTRLSIL.

The chain recombines TRBV13 with TRBJ1-3, with 9 bases matching TRBD1. Germline loops: CDR1 PRHDT, CDR2 FYEKMQ (reference sequence). This CDR3 spans 15 amino acids. V lost 3 bases, J lost 3 bases, and 3 bases stayed unmatched. CDR3 sequence (DNA): TGTGCCAGCAGCTTCGGGGACAGGGTTGGAAACACCATATATTTT. Protein: CASSFGDRVGNTIYF.

This clone was seen once. The chain combines TRBV4-1 with TRBJ2-7; 9 bases are a match to TRBD2. CDR1 is MGHRA and CDR2 is YSYEKL in the germline V gene. V lost 1 base, J lost 2 bases, and 6 bases stayed unmatched. The CDR3 covers 16 residues. The chain's CDR3 is CASSQGTGGRAYEQYF. CDR3 bases: TGCGCCAGCAGCCAAGGGACTGGCGGGAGGGCCTACGAGCAGTACTTC.

The chain links TRBV18 to TRBJ1-2, with TRBD1 identical over 7 bases. The germline V gene encodes CDR1 KGHSH and CDR2 LQKENI. Losses at the gene ends were 6 bases for V and 4 bases for J; bases not matched to a gene: 5. The CDR3 extends over 13 amino acids. The CDR3 loop reads CASSEGQTYGYTF. CDR3 nucleotide sequence: TGTGCCAGCTCGGAGGGACAGACCTATGGCTACACCTTC.

The chain couples TRBV20-1 to TRBJ1-2; D ambiguous. This CDR3 is 11 amino acids long. V was pared by 5 bases and J by 2 bases, with 6 bases between. CDR1 DFQATT and CDR2 SNEGSKA come from the germline V gene (reference sequence). Written as DNA, the CDR3 is TGCAGTGCTCGTAGCAACTATGGCTACACCTTC. Translation gives CSARSNYGYTF.

This clone has a handful of counts. This chain joins TRBV28 and TRBJ1-1; 9 positions agree with TRBD1. Germline lookup yields CDR1 MDHEN and CDR2 SYDVKM. The V gene end was trimmed by 5 bases and the J gene end by 4 bases; junction bases not matched to a gene: 8. This CDR3 comprises 15 residues. CDR3 nucleotides: TGTGCCAGCAGTCCGGCTCGACAGGGGGGCACTGAAGCTTTCTTT. This encodes CASSPARQGGTEAFF.

The chain combines TRBV6-5 with TRBJ2-2; 12 bases match TRBD2. From germline, CDR1 is MNHEY and CDR2 SVGAGI. Trimming cost V 2 bases and J 2 bases; bases outside gene matches: 0. CDR3 length equals 16 residues. CDR3 sequence reads: CASSYGLAGNTGELFF. CDR3 bases: TGTGCCAGCAGTTACGGACTAGCGGGAAACACCGGGGAGCTGTTTTTT.

This clone was seen just once. V is TRBV7-2 and J is TRBJ2-1; no reliable D call. Trimming removed 5 bases from V and 10 bases from J, with 9 bases in between. CDR1 SGHTA and CDR2 FQGNSA come from the germline V gene. This CDR3 is built from 11 residues. CDR3 residues: CASSRGREQFF. Here the CDR3 DNA reads TGTGCCAGCAGCCGCGGTAGAGAGCAGTTCTTC.

The chain combines TRBV7-2 with TRBJ2-1, with D possibly matching TRBD2 (6 bases). Per the germline V gene, CDR1 is SGHTA and CDR2 is FQGNSA. V was clipped by 5 bases and J by 10 bases, with 18 bases between them. This CDR3 comprises 14 residues. CDR3 region: CASSPGTGNREQFF. The CDR3 coding sequence is TGTGCCAGCAGCCCCGGGACTGGCAATAGAGAGCAGTTCTTC. Full variable domain (remainder filled in from reference TRBV7-2 and TRBJ2-1): GAGVSQSPSNKVTEKGKDVELRCDPISGHTALYWYRQSLGQGLEFLIYFQGNSAPDKSGLPSDRFSAERTGGSVSTLTIQRTQQEDSAVYLCASSPGTGNREQFFGPGTRLTVL.

The chain carries TRBV6-5 and TRBJ2-3; 14 positions match TRBD2. V shed 5 bases and J 4 bases; nucleotides not matched to a gene: 2. Germline CDR1 and CDR2: MNHEY and SVGAGI. This CDR3 is built from 15 residues. The DNA for the CDR3 is TGTGCCAGCAGTCCGACTAGCGGGAGGGCAGATACGCAGTATTTT. Translating gives CASSPTSGRADTQYF.

The rearrangement joins TRBV6-6 to TRBJ1-4, with D perhaps matching TRBD1 (6 bases). Germline V gene data show CDR1 as MNHNY and CDR2 as SVGAGI (reference sequence). The CDR3 contains 15 residues. V lost 3 bases and J 4 bases, leaving 12 bases between the germline ends. The CDR3 loop is CASSYRQELNEKLFF. The CDR3 nucleotides are TGTGCCAGCAGTTATAGACAGGAACTTAATGAAAAACTGTTTTTT.